This T cell receptor beta chain was identified during a study of blood T cell repertoires in COVID-19. For the study at large: Both acute and convalescent COVID-19 samples were obtained from the United States, Italy and Spain. Nucleic acid was either cDNA or gDNA, and it came from T cells, B-cell-depleted T cells, or PBMCs.

The data were produced by immunoSEQ multiplex PCR, yet TCRdb's version contains in-frame clones alone and is incomplete. The sample has some 77,000 clones; roughly 82% are singletons. From germline, CDR1 is MNHEY and CDR2 SVGAGI. The CDR3 contains 13 residues. V lost 6 bases, J lost 6 bases, and 14 bases lay in between. The sequencing input was peripheral blood. V is TRBV6-5 and J is TRBJ1-2; D unresolved. This receptor was identified in a woman between 55 and 75 years old with acute or convalescent COVID-19. CDR3 bases: TGTGCCAGCAGGGTCGACATCGCCGATGGCTACACCTTC. Translating it yields CASRVDIADGYTF.